This entry is about one T cell receptor (beta chain). This record comes from a study of blood T cell repertoires in COVID-19. Overall study context: The samples span acute and convalescent COVID-19 from the United States, Italy and Spain. PBMCs, B-cell-depleted T cells, or T cells provided the cDNA or gDNA that made up the material.

The CDR3 extends over 14 amino acids. Looked up from germline, CDR1 is SGHRS and CDR2 is YFSETQ. The germline V and J ends were trimmed by 0 bases and 4 bases, with 10 bases remaining between them. Per the study methods: It was from reference gene primer amplification that nucleated cell counts were estimated. The protocol was immunoSEQ multiplex PCR, while the TCRdb copy is restricted to in-frame clones and leaves out a portion. The DNA was the basis for D and trimming; V, J and clone size are from that table. This table has 80,000 to 90,000 clones, roughly 82% appearing once. The sample was peripheral blood. The chain employs TRBV5-1 and TRBJ2-5; weak D call: TRBD1 (6 bases). The source is a woman aged 80 or over with acute or convalescent COVID-19. The CDR3 loop is CASSLDPGVETQYF. The CDR3 DNA reads as TGCGCCAGCAGCTTGGATCCAGGGGTAGAGACCCAGTACTTC.